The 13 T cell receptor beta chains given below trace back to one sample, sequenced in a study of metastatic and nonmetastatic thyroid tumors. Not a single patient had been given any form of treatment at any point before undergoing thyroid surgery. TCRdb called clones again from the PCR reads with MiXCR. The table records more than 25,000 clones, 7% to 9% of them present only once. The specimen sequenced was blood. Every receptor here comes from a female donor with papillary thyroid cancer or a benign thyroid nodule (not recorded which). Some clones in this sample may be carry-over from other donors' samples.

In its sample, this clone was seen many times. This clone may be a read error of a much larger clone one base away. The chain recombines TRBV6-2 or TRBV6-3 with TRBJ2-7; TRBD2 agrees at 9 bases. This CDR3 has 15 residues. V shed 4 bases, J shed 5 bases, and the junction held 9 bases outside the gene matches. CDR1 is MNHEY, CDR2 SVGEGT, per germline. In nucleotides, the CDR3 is TGTGCCAGCAGTTCCGCGGGAGGGGGGCCCGACGAGCAGTACTTC. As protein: CASSSAGGGPDEQYF.

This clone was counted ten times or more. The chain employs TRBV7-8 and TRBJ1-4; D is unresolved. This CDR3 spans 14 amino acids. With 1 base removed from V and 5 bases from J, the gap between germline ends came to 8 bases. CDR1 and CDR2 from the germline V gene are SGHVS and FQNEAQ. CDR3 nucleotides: TGTGCCAGCAGCTTAGATTTGGCGAATGAAAAACTGTTTTTT. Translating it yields CASSLDLANEKLFF. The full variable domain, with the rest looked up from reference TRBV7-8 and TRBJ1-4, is GAGVSQSPRYKVAKRGQDVALRCDPISGHVSLFWYQQALGQGPEFLTYFQNEAQLDKSGLPSDRFFAERPEGSVSTLKIQRTQQEDSAVYLCASSLDLANEKLFFGSGTQLSVL.

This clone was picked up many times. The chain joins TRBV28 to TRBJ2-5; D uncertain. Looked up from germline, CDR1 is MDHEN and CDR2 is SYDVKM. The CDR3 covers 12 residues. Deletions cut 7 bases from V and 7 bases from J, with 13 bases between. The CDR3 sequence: CASKSGSGTQYF. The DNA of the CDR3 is TGTGCCAGCAAGTCCGGGTCTGGGACCCAGTACTTC.

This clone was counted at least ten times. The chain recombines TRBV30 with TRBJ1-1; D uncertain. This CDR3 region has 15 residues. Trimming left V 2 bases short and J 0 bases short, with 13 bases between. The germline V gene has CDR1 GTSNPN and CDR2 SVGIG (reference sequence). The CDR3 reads CAWSPWQALNTEAFF. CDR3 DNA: TGTGCCTGGAGTCCCTGGCAGGCCCTGAACACTGAAGCTTTCTTT.

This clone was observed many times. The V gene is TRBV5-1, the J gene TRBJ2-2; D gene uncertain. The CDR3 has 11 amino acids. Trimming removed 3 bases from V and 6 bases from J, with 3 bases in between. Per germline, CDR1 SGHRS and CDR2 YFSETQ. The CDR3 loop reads CASSSAGELFF. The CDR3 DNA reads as TGCGCCAGCAGCTCAGCCGGGGAGCTGTTTTTT.

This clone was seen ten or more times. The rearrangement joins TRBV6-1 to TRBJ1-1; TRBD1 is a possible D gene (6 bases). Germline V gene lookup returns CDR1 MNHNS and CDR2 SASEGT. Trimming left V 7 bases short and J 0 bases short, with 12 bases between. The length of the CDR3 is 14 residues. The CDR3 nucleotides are TGTGCCAGCATCGGGGGGGCGGTGAACACTGAAGCTTTCTTT. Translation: CASIGGAVNTEAFF.

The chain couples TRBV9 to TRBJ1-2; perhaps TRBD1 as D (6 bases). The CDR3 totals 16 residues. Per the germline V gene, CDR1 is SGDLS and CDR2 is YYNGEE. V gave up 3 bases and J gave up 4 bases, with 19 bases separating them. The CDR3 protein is CASSAQWGRGGYGYTF. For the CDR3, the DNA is TGTGCCAGCAGCGCCCAGTGGGGGCGCGGGGGCTATGGCTACACCTTC. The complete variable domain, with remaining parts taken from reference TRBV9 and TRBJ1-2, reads DSGVTQTPKHLITATGQRVTLRCSPRSGDLSVYWYQQSLDQGLQFLIQYYNGEERAKGNILERFSAQQFPDLHSELNLSSLELGDSALYFCASSAQWGRGGYGYTFGSGTRLTVV.

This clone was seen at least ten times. In nucleotides, the CDR3 is TGTGCCTGGAGTGTACGATTCGGACATCGGGACACTGAAGCTTTCTTT. It translates to CAWSVRFGHRDTEAFF. This sequence joins TRBV30 and TRBJ1-1; D possibly corresponds to TRBD1 (5 bases). The ends were cut back, 0 bases at V and 3 bases at J, with 17 bases in the middle. This CDR3 region has 16 residues. Germline V gives CDR1 GTSNPN, CDR2 SVGIG (reference sequence). The full variable domain, rest sourced from reference TRBV30 and TRBJ1-1, is SQTIHQWPATLVQPVGSPLSLECTVEGTSNPNLYWYRQAAGRGLQLLFYSVGIGQISSEVPQNLSASRPQDRQFILSSKKLLLSDSGFYLCAWSVRFGHRDTEAFFGQGTRLTVV.

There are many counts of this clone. The CDR3: CASRKGLASSYEQYF. The CDR3, as DNA: TGTGCCAGCAGAAAGGGACTAGCGAGCTCCTACGAGCAGTACTTC. The chain employs TRBV28 and TRBJ2-7; 10 bases line up with TRBD2. Trimming cost V 6 bases and J 0 bases; bases outside gene matches: 5. The CDR3 is 15 amino acids. CDR1 and CDR2 (germline): MDHEN, SYDVKM.

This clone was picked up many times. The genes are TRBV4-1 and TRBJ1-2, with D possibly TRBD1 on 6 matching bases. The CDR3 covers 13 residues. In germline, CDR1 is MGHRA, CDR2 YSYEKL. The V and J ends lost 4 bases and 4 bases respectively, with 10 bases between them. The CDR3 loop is CASSPEGGYGYTF. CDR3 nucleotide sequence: TGCGCCAGCAGCCCAGAAGGGGGCTATGGCTACACCTTC.

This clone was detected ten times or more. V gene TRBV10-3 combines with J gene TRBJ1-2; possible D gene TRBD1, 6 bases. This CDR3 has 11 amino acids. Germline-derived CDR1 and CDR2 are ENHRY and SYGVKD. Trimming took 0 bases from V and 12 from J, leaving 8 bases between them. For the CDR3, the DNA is TGTGCCATCAGTGAGTCGGGGGGGCACACCTTC. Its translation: CAISESGGHTF.

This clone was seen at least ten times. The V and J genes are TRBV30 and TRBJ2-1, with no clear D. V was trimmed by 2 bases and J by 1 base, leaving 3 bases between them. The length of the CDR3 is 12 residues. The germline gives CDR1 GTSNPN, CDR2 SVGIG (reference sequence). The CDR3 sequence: CAWSLSYNEQFF. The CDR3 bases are TGTGCCTGGAGTTTATCCTACAATGAGCAGTTCTTC. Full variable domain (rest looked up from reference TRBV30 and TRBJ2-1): SQTIHQWPATLVQPVGSPLSLECTVEGTSNPNLYWYRQAAGRGLQLLFYSVGIGQISSEVPQNLSASRPQDRQFILSSKKLLLSDSGFYLCAWSLSYNEQFFGPGTRLTVL.

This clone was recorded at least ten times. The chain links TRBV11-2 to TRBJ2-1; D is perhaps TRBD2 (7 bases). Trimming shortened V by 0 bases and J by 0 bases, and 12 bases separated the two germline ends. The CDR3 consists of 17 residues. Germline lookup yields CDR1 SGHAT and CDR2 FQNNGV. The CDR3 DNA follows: TGTGCCAGCAGCTTAGAGGGGGGGCCTAGCTCCTACAATGAGCAGTTCTTC. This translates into CASSLEGGPSSYNEQFF. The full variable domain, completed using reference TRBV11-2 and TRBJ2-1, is EAGVAQSPRYKIIEKRQSVAFWCNPISGHATLYWYQQILGQGPKLLIQFQNNGVVDDSQLPKDRFSAERLKGVDSTLKIQPAKLEDSAVYLCASSLEGGPSSYNEQFFGPGTRLTVL.